These T cell receptor beta chains were read from a single sample in a study of OX40 agonist ivuxolimab in advanced cancers. The protocol was immunoSEQ multiplex PCR, while the TCRdb copy is restricted to in-frame clones and leaves out a portion. Of some 44,000 clones listed, approximately 86% are singletons. The sequences come from CD4+ or CD8+ T cells sorted from blood, collected in a trial of the OX40 agonist ivuxolimab. These receptors all come from an adult with an advanced solid tumor such as melanoma, head and neck, liver or kidney cancer. Each CDR3 is given without its conserved first and last residue. Fields, in order: V gene, J gene, CDR3 protein.

TRBV9	TRBJ2-7	ASSVGEDRAYEQY
TRBV2	TRBJ2-7	ASSGTGYEQY
TRBV28	TRBJ2-1	ASSPGTESSYNEQF
TRBV4-1	TRBJ2-3	ASSHLLAGTDTQY
TRBV19	TRBJ1-4	ASSIGQGGKKLF
TRBV28	TRBJ1-3	ASSPPGDRATGNTIY
TRBV12-5	TRBJ1-1	ASGGQGRTEAF
TRBV6-6	TRBJ2-7	ASSSPGLAGSYEQY
TRBV29-1	TRBJ2-1	SVAGLAGYNEQF
TRBV4-1	TRBJ2-1	ASSHASGRKSVGSEQF
TRBV5-1	TRBJ2-3	AAKPGTGSTDTQY
TRBV5-8	TRBJ2-5	ASSLGNRGPGSQY
TRBV5-1	TRBJ1-6	ASSRNSENSPLH
TRBV27	TRBJ1-2	ASSLLKGPNYGYT
TRBV11-2	TRBJ2-1	ASSPLPPGLAGGRNEQF
TRBV19	TRBJ2-6	ASSIDSYSGANVLT
TRBV27	TRBJ2-1	ASSSRGSGGAREQF
TRBV28	TRBJ1-4	ASSYMSGPLF
TRBV10-2	TRBJ2-3	ASGEADTQY
TRBV6-5	TRBJ2-2	ASSYSESNTGELF
TRBV5-4	TRBJ2-1	ASSELAGGPYEQF
TRBV7-2	TRBJ2-5	ASRLGGGTGKTQY
TRBV27	TRBJ2-7	ASSYRVASTKGLKQY
TRBV6-1	TRBJ1-5	ASSERGGRGNQPQH
TRBV18	TRBJ1-3	ASSPKGDTIY
TRBV7-2	TRBJ1-4	ASSLSPREKLF
TRBV5-5	TRBJ2-7	ASNPGQGITYEQY
TRBV15	TRBJ2-7	ATSRDPRYEQY
TRBV18	TRBJ2-3	ASQRGNTLGDTQY
TRBV14	TRBJ1-6	ASSQATNPSLH
TRBV10-3	TRBJ1-5	AISVDREGQPQH
TRBV19	TRBJ2-3	ASSPTSGRDTQY
TRBV7-9	TRBJ1-2	ASSLTLAGYGYT
TRBV18	TRBJ2-1	ASSPNPDSYNEQF
TRBV7-9	TRBJ2-3	ASSRGLADRTDTQY
TRBV30	TRBJ1-1	AWSHRGGGWSTEAF
TRBV23-1	TRBJ2-5	ASSLKGQGRETQY